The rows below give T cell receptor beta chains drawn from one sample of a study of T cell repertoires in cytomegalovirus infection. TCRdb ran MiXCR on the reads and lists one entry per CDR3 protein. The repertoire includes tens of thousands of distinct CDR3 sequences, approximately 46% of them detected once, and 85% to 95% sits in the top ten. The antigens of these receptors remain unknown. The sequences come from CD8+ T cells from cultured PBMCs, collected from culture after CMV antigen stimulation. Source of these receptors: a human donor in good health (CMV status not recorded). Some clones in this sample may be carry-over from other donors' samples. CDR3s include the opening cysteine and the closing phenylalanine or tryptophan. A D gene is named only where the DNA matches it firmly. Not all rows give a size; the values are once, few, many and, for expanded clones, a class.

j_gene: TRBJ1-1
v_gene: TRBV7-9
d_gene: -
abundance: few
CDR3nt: TGTGCCAGCAGCTTATCCCAGGGTTCCACTGAAGCTTTCTTT
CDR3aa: CASSLSQGSTEAFF

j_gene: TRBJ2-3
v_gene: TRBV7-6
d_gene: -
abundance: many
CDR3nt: TGTGCCAGCAGCCCTAATGGCGGGGTTATTACAGATACGCAGTATTTT
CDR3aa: CASSPNGGVITDTQYF

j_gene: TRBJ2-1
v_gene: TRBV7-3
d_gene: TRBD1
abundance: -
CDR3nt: TGTGCCAGCAGCCTGAGGTCGGGACAGGGGGACAATGAGCAGTTCTTC
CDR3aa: CASSLRSGQGDNEQFF

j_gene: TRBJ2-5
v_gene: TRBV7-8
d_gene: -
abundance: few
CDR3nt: TGTGCCAGCAGCTTAGTGTTGGGGGGCATCCCCCAAGAGACCCAGTACTTC
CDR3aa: CASSLVLGGIPQETQYF

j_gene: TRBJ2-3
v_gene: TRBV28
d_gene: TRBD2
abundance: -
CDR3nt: TGTGCCAGCAGTTTGTACGGGGGGGACACAGATACGCAGTATTTT
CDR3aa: CASSLYGGDTDTQYF

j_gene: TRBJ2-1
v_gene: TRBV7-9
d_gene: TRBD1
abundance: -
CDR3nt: TGTGCCAGCAGCCATTGGGACAGGGCATACAATGAGCAGTTCTTC
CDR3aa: CASSHWDRAYNEQFF

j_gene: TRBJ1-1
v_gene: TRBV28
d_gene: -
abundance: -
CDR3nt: TGTGCCAGCAGTTTAGAGGGTCAAGCGAACACTGAAGCTTTCTTT
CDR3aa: CASSLEGQANTEAFF

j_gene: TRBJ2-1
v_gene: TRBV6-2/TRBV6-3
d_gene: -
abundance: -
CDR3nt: TGTGCCAGCAGTTACGAAGGCGGGACCATTGTCGGGTACAATGAGCAGTTCTTC
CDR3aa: CASSYEGGTIVGYNEQFF

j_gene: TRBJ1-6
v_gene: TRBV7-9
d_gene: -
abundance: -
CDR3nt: TGTGCCAGCAGCTTAATGCCAAGTAATAATTCACCCCTCCACTTT
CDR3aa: CASSLMPSNNSPLHF

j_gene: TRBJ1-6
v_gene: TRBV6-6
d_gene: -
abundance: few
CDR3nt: TGTGCCAGCAGTTACACCCCCGGACGCGAAGGGGGTTCACCCCTCCACTTT
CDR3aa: CASSYTPGREGGSPLHF

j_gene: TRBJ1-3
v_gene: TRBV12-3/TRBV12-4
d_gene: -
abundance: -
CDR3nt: TGTGCCAGCAGTGTAGGGATCCCGAACTCTGGAAACACCATATATTTT
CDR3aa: CASSVGIPNSGNTIYF

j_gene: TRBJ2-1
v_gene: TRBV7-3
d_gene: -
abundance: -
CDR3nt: TGTGCCAGCAAGTCCTCAGGGAGGATGTACAATGAGCAGTTCTTC
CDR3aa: CASKSSGRMYNEQFF

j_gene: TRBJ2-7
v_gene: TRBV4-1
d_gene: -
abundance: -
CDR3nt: TGCGCCAGCAGCTTCAGGGCCGGGAGTCGCAACGAGCAGTACTTC
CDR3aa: CASSFRAGSRNEQYF

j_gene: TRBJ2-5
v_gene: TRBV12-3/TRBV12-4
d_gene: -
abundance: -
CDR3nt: TGTGCCAGCAGAAGCCGGTCCCAAGAGACCCAGTACTTC
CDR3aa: CASRSRSQETQYF

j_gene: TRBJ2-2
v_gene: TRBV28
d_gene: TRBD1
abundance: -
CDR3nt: TGTGCCAGCAGTTGGGTTGGGACAGGGGAAACCGGGGAGCTGTTTTTT
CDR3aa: CASSWVGTGETGELFF

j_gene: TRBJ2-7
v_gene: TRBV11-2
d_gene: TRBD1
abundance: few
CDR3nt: TGTGCCAGCAGCTTAGTGGGAGGGACAGGGGAATTGGAGCAGTACTTC
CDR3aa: CASSLVGGTGELEQYF

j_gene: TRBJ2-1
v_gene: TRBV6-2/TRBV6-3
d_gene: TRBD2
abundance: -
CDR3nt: TGTGCCAGCAGTTGGGAGGGCGGGAGAATCTACAATGAGCAGTTCTTC
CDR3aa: CASSWEGGRIYNEQFF

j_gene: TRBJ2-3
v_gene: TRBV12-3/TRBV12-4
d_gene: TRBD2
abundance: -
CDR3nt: TGTGCCAGCAGTTCGATCAAAGCGGGGGAGTTCACAGATACGCAGTATTTT
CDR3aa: CASSSIKAGEFTDTQYF

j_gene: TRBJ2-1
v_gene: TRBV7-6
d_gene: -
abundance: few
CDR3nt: TGTGCCAGCAGCCGAGACAGTTCACACGGCAATGAGCAGTTCTTC
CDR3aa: CASSRDSSHGNEQFF

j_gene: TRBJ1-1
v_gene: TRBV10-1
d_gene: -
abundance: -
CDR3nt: TGCGCCAGCAGTGAGAGCCCACTCGACAGCTCTGGGGCTTTCTTT
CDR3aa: CASSESPLDSSGAFF

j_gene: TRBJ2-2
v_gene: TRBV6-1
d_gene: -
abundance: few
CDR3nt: TGTGCCAGCAGTGTGGGCGGTCGGTCGCCCGGGGAGCTGTTTTTT
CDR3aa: CASSVGGRSPGELFF

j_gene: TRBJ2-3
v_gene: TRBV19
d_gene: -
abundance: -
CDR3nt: TGTGCCAGTAGTTCCCGACAGGGCACAGATACGCAGTATTTT
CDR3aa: CASSSRQGTDTQYF